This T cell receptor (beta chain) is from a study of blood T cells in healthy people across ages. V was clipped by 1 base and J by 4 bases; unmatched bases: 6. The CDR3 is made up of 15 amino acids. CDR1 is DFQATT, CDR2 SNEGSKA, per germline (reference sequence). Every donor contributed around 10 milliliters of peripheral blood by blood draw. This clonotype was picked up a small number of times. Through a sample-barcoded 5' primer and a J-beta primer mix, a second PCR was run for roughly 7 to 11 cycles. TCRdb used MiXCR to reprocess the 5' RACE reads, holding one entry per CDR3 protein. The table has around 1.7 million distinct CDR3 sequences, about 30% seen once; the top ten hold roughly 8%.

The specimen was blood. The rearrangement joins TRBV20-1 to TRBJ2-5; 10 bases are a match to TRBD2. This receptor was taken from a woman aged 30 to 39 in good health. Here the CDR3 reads CSARVSGGALETQYF. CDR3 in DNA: TGCAGTGCTAGAGTGAGCGGGGGGGCCCTAGAGACCCAGTACTTC.